Following are 4 T cell receptor beta chains from one sample sequenced in a study of blood T cells in healthy people across ages. Through a sample-barcoded 5' primer and a J-beta primer mix, a second PCR was run for roughly 7 to 11 cycles. TCRdb re-called the 5' RACE reads with MiXCR, one entry per CDR3 protein. Of just under 550,000 distinct CDR3 sequences listed, about 24% are singletons. A further study also used this sample, focusing on T cells of mothers and their children.

The source material was blood. The source of these receptors is a boy between 10 and 17 years old in good health.

V gene TRBV4-1 combines with J gene TRBJ2-7; D perhaps matches TRBD2 (6 bases). CDR3 length: 17 residues. Looked up from germline, CDR1 is MGHRA and CDR2 is YSYEKL. Trimming took off 0 bases at V and 3 bases at J, with 18 bases between the two ends. For the CDR3, the DNA is TGCGCCAGCAGCCAAGAGGGGGAGGACTTGGGGTACTACGAGCAGTACTTC. It translates to CASSQEGEDLGYYEQYF.

The chain links TRBV6-5 to TRBJ1-1; a possible D gene is TRBD1 (6 bases). The CDR3 sequence is 16 residues long. V lost 0 bases to trimming and J lost 1 base, with 12 bases between them. Germline CDR1 and CDR2: MNHEY and SVGAGI. Written as DNA, the CDR3 is TGTGCCAGCAGTTACTCGAGGCAGGGGAAGAACACTGAAGCTTTCTTT. Protein: CASSYSRQGKNTEAFF.

A note on this clonotype: The junction departs from germline at one end; a sequencing error may be responsible. The V gene is TRBV7-9, the J gene TRBJ2-2, with D perhaps TRBD1 (6 bases). Germline V gene sequence: CDR1 SEHNR, CDR2 FQNEAQ (reference sequence). This CDR3 has 14 amino acids. The CDR3 coding sequence is TGTGCCAACAGCGACTTTAGGGGGACCGGGGAGCTGTTTTTT. Amino acid sequence: CANSDFRGTGELFF.

This rearrangement joins TRBV4-2 to TRBJ2-5; TRBD2 agrees at 12 bases. This CDR3 contains 17 residues. The J segment lost 4 bases and the V segment lost 2 bases, leaving 8 bases of the junction unmatched. Germline V gene data show CDR1 as LGHNA and CDR2 as YNFKEQ. CDR3 sequence: CASSQQGTSGLGETQYF. In nucleotides, the CDR3 is TGTGCCAGCAGCCAACAAGGGACTAGCGGGTTGGGAGAGACCCAGTACTTC.